This is a list of T cell receptor beta chains from one sample in a study of cytomegalovirus exposure and HLA in healthy donors. Clones were sequenced by immunoSEQ multiplex PCR, and TCRdb holds only the in-frame ones, with some missing. The sample lists roughly 71,000 clones, around 69% seen once, with around 10% in the top ten. The sequenced sample consisted of PBMCs. These receptors originate from a human donor in good health. Each CDR3 is given with its conserved first and last residue. D genes are given only for firm matches. A clone size is listed for some rows: how often the clone was seen (once, few, many), or a class if it is expanded.

CDR3aa: CASSSLGTGAHDEQYF
CDR3nt: TGTGCCAGCAGTTCACTCGGGACAGGGGCCCACGACGAGCAGTACTTC
v_gene: TRBV27
j_gene: TRBJ2-7
abundance: -
d_gene: TRBD1

CDR3aa: CASTQGTDSEAFF
CDR3nt: TGTGCCAGTACCCAGGGGACAGATTCTGAAGCTTTCTTT
v_gene: TRBV19
j_gene: TRBJ1-1
abundance: few
d_gene: TRBD1

CDR3aa: CASSSGQSNYGYTF
CDR3nt: TGCGCCAGCAGCTCGGGACAGTCTAACTATGGCTACACCTTC
v_gene: TRBV5-1
j_gene: TRBJ1-2
abundance: -
d_gene: TRBD1

CDR3aa: CASSESRGHPQGYTF
CDR3nt: TGCGCCAGCAGTGAGTCGAGAGGACACCCACAAGGCTACACCTTC
v_gene: TRBV10-1
j_gene: TRBJ1-2
abundance: -
d_gene: -

CDR3aa: CASSWPLAGREDTQYF
CDR3nt: TGTGCCAGCAGCTGGCCTCTAGCGGGGAGGGAAGATACGCAGTATTTT
v_gene: TRBV5-4
j_gene: TRBJ2-3
abundance: -
d_gene: TRBD2

CDR3aa: CASSQGAGNTEAFF
CDR3nt: TGCGCCAGCAGCCAAGGAGCGGGGAACACTGAAGCTTTCTTT
v_gene: TRBV4-1
j_gene: TRBJ1-1
abundance: few
d_gene: -

CDR3aa: CASSARDRAFNEQYF
CDR3nt: TGTGCCAGCAGCGCCCGGGACAGGGCATTTAACGAGCAGTACTTC
v_gene: TRBV6-1
j_gene: TRBJ2-7
abundance: -
d_gene: TRBD1

CDR3aa: CASSQESSGSSWEQYF
CDR3nt: TGTGCCAGCAGCCAAGAGTCTAGCGGGAGTTCTTGGGAGCAGTACTTC
v_gene: TRBV4-2
j_gene: TRBJ2-7
abundance: -
d_gene: TRBD2

CDR3aa: CASSLGASGPSSYEQYF
CDR3nt: TGTGCCAGCAGTTTAGGGGCTAGCGGGCCAAGCTCCTACGAGCAGTACTTC
v_gene: TRBV27
j_gene: TRBJ2-7
abundance: -
d_gene: TRBD2

CDR3aa: CASSLLAGGWETQYF
CDR3nt: TGTGCCAGCAGCTTACTAGCGGGAGGATGGGAGACCCAGTACTTC
v_gene: TRBV7-3
j_gene: TRBJ2-5
abundance: -
d_gene: TRBD2

CDR3aa: CASSLIVQGNEQYF
CDR3nt: TGCGCCAGCAGCCTCATCGTACAGGGGAACGAGCAGTACTTC
v_gene: TRBV4-1
j_gene: TRBJ2-7
abundance: -
d_gene: TRBD1

CDR3aa: CASSLGAGVGNTEAFF
CDR3nt: TGTGCCAGCAGTTTAGGAGCAGGGGTGGGGAACACTGAAGCTTTCTTT
v_gene: TRBV27
j_gene: TRBJ1-1
abundance: -
d_gene: -

CDR3aa: CASRGLGQDYEQYF
CDR3nt: TGTGCCAGCAGGGGATTGGGACAAGACTACGAGCAGTACTTC
v_gene: TRBV27
j_gene: TRBJ2-7
abundance: -
d_gene: -

CDR3aa: CASSFGNSMRQGGNEQFF
CDR3nt: TGTGCCAGCAGTTTCGGTAATAGTATGAGACAGGGGGGGAATGAGCAGTTCTTC
v_gene: TRBV25-1
j_gene: TRBJ2-1
abundance: -
d_gene: TRBD1

CDR3aa: CASSEAARYEQYF
CDR3nt: TGTGCCAGCAGTGAGGCGGCCAGATACGAGCAGTACTTC
v_gene: TRBV25-1
j_gene: TRBJ2-7
abundance: -
d_gene: -

CDR3aa: CASSFGTVTDTQYF
CDR3nt: TGCGCCAGCAGCTTCGGGACAGTCACAGATACGCAGTATTTT
v_gene: TRBV5-1
j_gene: TRBJ2-3
abundance: -
d_gene: TRBD1

CDR3aa: CASSDTYRIGGNYGYTF
CDR3nt: TGTGCCAGCAGTGACACTTACCGAATAGGGGGTAACTATGGCTACACCTTC
v_gene: TRBV6-4
j_gene: TRBJ1-2
abundance: -
d_gene: -

CDR3aa: CASSSTGYEQYF
CDR3nt: TGTGCCAGCAGCTCGACAGGGTACGAGCAGTACTTC
v_gene: TRBV6-6
j_gene: TRBJ2-7
abundance: -
d_gene: TRBD1

CDR3aa: CASSYYSTYNEQFF
CDR3nt: TGTGCCAGCAGTTACTACAGCACCTACAATGAGCAGTTCTTC
v_gene: TRBV6-5
j_gene: TRBJ2-1
abundance: -
d_gene: -

CDR3aa: CASSEAGRGADTQYF
CDR3nt: TGTGCCAGCAGTGAAGCGGGCAGGGGGGCAGATACGCAGTATTTT
v_gene: TRBV6-4
j_gene: TRBJ2-3
abundance: -
d_gene: -

CDR3aa: CASSLGRLNTEAFF
CDR3nt: TGTGCCAGCAGCTTGGGCAGATTGAACACTGAAGCTTTCTTT
v_gene: TRBV5-6
j_gene: TRBJ1-1
abundance: few
d_gene: -

CDR3aa: CASSWTRGNEQFF
CDR3nt: TGCGCCAGTAGCTGGACCCGGGGGAATGAGCAGTTCTTC
v_gene: TRBV10-1
j_gene: TRBJ2-1
abundance: -
d_gene: -

CDR3aa: CATSRLTSGRNEQFF
CDR3nt: TGTGCCACCAGCAGATTGACTAGCGGACGCAATGAGCAGTTCTTC
v_gene: TRBV15
j_gene: TRBJ2-1
abundance: -
d_gene: TRBD2

CDR3aa: CASTLWGSSNTGELFF
CDR3nt: TGTGCCAGTACCCTTTGGGGCAGTTCGAACACTGGGGAGCTGTTTTTT
v_gene: TRBV19
j_gene: TRBJ2-2
abundance: -
d_gene: -

CDR3aa: CASSQDDQAGELFF
CDR3nt: TGCGCCAGCAGCCAAGACGACCAGGCCGGGGAGCTGTTTTTT
v_gene: TRBV4-1
j_gene: TRBJ2-2
abundance: -
d_gene: -

CDR3aa: CASSPGAPSSGANVLTF
CDR3nt: TGTGCCAGCTCACCAGGGGCGCCGAGCTCTGGGGCCAACGTCCTGACTTTC
v_gene: TRBV18
j_gene: TRBJ2-6
abundance: -
d_gene: -

CDR3aa: CASTFSQGYTEAFF
CDR3nt: TGTGCCAGCACCTTTTCACAGGGTTACACTGAAGCTTTCTTT
v_gene: TRBV11-1
j_gene: TRBJ1-1
abundance: -
d_gene: -

CDR3aa: CASSYRTETYEQYF
CDR3nt: TGTGCCAGCAGCTACAGGACAGAGACCTACGAGCAGTACTTC
v_gene: TRBV11-3
j_gene: TRBJ2-7
abundance: -
d_gene: -

CDR3aa: CASSPNEDYGYTF
CDR3nt: TGTGCCAGCAGTCCAAATGAGGACTATGGCTACACCTTC
v_gene: TRBV2
j_gene: TRBJ1-2
abundance: few
d_gene: -

CDR3aa: CASSYIQGYEQYF
CDR3nt: TGTGCCAGCAGTTACATTCAGGGGTACGAGCAGTACTTC
v_gene: TRBV6-5
j_gene: TRBJ2-7
abundance: -
d_gene: -